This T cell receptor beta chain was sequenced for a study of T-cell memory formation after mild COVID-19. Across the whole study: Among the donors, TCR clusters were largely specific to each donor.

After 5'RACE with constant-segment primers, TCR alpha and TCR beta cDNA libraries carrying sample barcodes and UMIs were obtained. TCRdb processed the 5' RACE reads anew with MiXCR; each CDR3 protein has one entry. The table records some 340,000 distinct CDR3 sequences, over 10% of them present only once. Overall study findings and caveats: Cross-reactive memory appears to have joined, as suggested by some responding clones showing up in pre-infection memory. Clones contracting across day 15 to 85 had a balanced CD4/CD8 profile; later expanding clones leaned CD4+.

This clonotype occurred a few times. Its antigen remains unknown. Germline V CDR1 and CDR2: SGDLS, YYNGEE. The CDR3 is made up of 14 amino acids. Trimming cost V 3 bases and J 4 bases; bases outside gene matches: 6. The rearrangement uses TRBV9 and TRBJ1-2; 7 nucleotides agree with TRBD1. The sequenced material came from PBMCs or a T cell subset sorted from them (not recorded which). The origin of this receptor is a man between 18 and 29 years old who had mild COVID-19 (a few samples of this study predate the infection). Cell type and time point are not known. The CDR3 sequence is CASSGTGVGYGYTF. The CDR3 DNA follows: TGTGCCAGCAGCGGAACAGGGGTAGGCTATGGCTACACCTTC.